The 8 T cell receptor beta chains below all came from one sample that was sequenced in a study of graft-versus-host responses after intestinal transplantation. Clones were sequenced by immunoSEQ multiplex PCR, and TCRdb holds only the in-frame ones, with some missing. This repertoire shows 110,000 to 150,000 clones, around nine tenths found once; its top ten account for about 0.18%. No antigen has been identified for these receptors. Source: unstimulated CD4+ T cells sorted from spleen or lymph node cells, taken before intestinal transplant. The receptors come from a human donor who received an intestinal transplant.

This clone appeared a single time. The same CDR3 can be traced to other DNA sequences in this sample. This chain joins TRBV5-1 and TRBJ2-1, with no clear D. The CDR3 length is 11 residues. Trimming pared 0 bases from V and 6 bases from J, leaving 1 base between. CDR1 SGHRS and CDR2 YFSETQ come from the germline V gene. The CDR3 reads CASSLGNEQFF. The CDR3 DNA reads TGCGCCAGCAGCTTGGGCAATGAGCAGTTCTTC.

The rearrangement joins TRBV30 to TRBJ1-3; weak D call: TRBD1 (6 bases). Per germline, CDR1 GTSNPN and CDR2 SVGIG (reference sequence). This CDR3 is 15 amino acids long. V was clipped by 4 bases and J by 3 bases, with 16 bases between them. In DNA, the CDR3 is TGTGCCTGGAACGTACAGGGAGGGGTTGGAAACACCATATATTTT. Its protein is CAWNVQGGVGNTIYF.

V is TRBV19 and J is TRBJ2-7; the match to TRBD2 covers 7 bases. The trim removed 7 bases at V and 0 bases at J, leaving 3 bases unmatched. The CDR3 is 13 residues long. Germline CDR1 LNHDA, CDR2 SQIVND (reference sequence). The CDR3 is CASNLAVSYEQYF. In DNA, the CDR3 is TGTGCCAGTAATCTAGCGGTCTCCTACGAGCAGTACTTC.

The chain carries TRBV2 and TRBJ2-3; D possibly uses TRBD1 or TRBD2 (5 bases each). Trimming shortened V by 8 bases and J by 5 bases, and 32 bases separated the two germline ends. Looked up from germline, CDR1 is SNHLY and CDR2 is FYNNEI. This CDR3 has 19 residues. The chain's CDR3 is CASHPGPWANTHTRDTQYF. The CDR3 nucleotides are TGTGCCAGCCATCCGGGACCCTGGGCAAACACACACACAAGAGATACGCAGTATTTT. The whole variable domain, remainder taken from reference TRBV2 and TRBJ2-3, is EPEVTQTPSHQVTQMGQEVILRCVPISNHLYFYWYRQILGQKVEFLVSFYNNEISEKSEIFDDQFSVERPDGSNFTLKIRSTKLEDSAMYFCASHPGPWANTHTRDTQYFGPGTRLTVL.

This chain's CDR3 is CASSVTSGSGDEQFF. For the CDR3, the DNA is TGTGCCAGCAGCGTGACTAGCGGGAGTGGGGATGAGCAGTTCTTC. This chain joins TRBV7-3 and TRBJ2-1; 12 nucleotides line up with TRBD2. V was pared by 5 bases and J by 8 bases, with 7 bases of the junction left unmatched. CDR3 length: 15 amino acids. Germline V CDR1 and CDR2: SGHTA, FQGTGA.

V is TRBV9 and J is TRBJ1-4; possible D gene TRBD1, 6 bases. Trimming removed 4 bases at V and 8 bases at J, with 21 bases between. Germline V gene sequence: CDR1 SGDLS, CDR2 YYNGEE. The CDR3 sequence is 16 residues long. The CDR3 here is CASSSQILGGREKLFF. As DNA, the CDR3 is TGTGCCAGCAGCTCCCAGATCCTCGGGGGCCGGGAAAAACTGTTTTTT.

V is TRBV5-8 and J is TRBJ2-1, with D perhaps matching TRBD1 (8 bases). CDR3 length: 17 residues. Germline V gene data show CDR1 as SGHTS and CDR2 as YDEGEE. The germline V and J ends were trimmed by 0 bases and 6 bases, with 19 bases remaining between them. CDR3: CASSLARGTGGVNEQFF. CDR3 nucleotide sequence: TGTGCCAGCAGCTTGGCGAGGGGTACAGGGGGGGTCAATGAGCAGTTCTTC. The variable domain in full, completed from reference TRBV5-8 and TRBJ2-1, reads EAGVTQSPTHLIKTRGQQATLRCSPISGHTSVYWYQQALGLGLQFLLWYDEGEERNRGNFPPRFSGRQFPNYSSELNVNALELEDSALYLCASSLARGTGGVNEQFFGPGTRLTVL.

The DNA for the CDR3 is TGTGCCAGCAGTTCCGGACAGTGGGGCTACACCTTC. Translated: CASSSGQWGYTF. The gene calls are TRBV28 and TRBJ1-2, with D perhaps matching TRBD1 (6 bases). With 4 bases removed from V and 8 bases from J, the gap between germline ends came to 11 bases. This CDR3 contains 12 residues. Per germline, CDR1 MDHEN and CDR2 SYDVKM.